These 13 T cell receptor beta chains were all obtained from the same sample, sequenced in a study of control samples from healthy donors and cancer patients. Method: immunoSEQ multiplex PCR; TCRdb's copy keeps in-frame clones and lacks some. The table lists over 150,000 clones, roughly 94% of them singletons, with around 13% in the top ten. The sequenced sample consisted of PBMCs. Receptors were obtained from a man aged 60 to 69 with colorectal cancer.

The rearrangement uses TRBV5-1 and TRBJ1-1; D is ambiguous. Trimming took 2 bases from V and 3 from J, leaving 11 bases between them. CDR1 SGHRS and CDR2 YFSETQ come from the germline V gene. The CDR3 runs 14 residues. The CDR3 nucleotides read TGCGCCAGCAGCTTTAAACCTGGGGACACTGAAGCTTTCTTT. Translation gives CASSFKPGDTEAFF.

The chain links TRBV19 to TRBJ1-5; maybe TRBD1 (6 bases). The CDR3 extends over 16 amino acids. Trimming took 5 bases from V and 0 from J, leaving 14 bases between them. Germline V lookup: CDR1 LNHDA, CDR2 SQIVND (reference sequence). The CDR3 DNA reads as TGTGCCAGTAGTTCAGGGGTTACCCCTAGCAATCAGCCCCAGCATTTT. It translates to CASSSGVTPSNQPQHF.

The chain carries TRBV7-9 and TRBJ1-6, with TRBD1 matching 10 bases. Per the germline V gene, CDR1 is SEHNR and CDR2 is FQNEAQ (reference sequence). V shed 3 bases, J shed 7 bases, and the junction held 3 bases outside the gene matches. The CDR3 runs 15 residues. CDR3 coding DNA: TGTGCCAGCAGCTTTGGGACAGGGGTAAATTCACCCCTCCACTTT. It is translated as CASSFGTGVNSPLHF.

The V call is TRBV19, the J call TRBJ1-5; maybe TRBD1 (6 bases). Trimming pared 5 bases from V and 0 bases from J, leaving 17 bases between. Germline V CDR1 and CDR2: LNHDA, SQIVND (reference sequence). There are 17 residues in the CDR3. In DNA form, the CDR3 reads TGTGCCAGTAGTGGGGGTACAGGGTCTTATAGCAATCAGCCCCAGCATTTT. It specifies CASSGGTGSYSNQPQHF. Full variable domain (missing parts from reference TRBV19 and TRBJ1-5): DGGITQSPKYLFRKEGQNVTLSCEQNLNHDAMYWYRQDPGQGLRLIYYSQIVNDFQKGDIAEGYSVSREKKESFPLTVTSAQKNPTAFYLCASSGGTGSYSNQPQHFGDGTRLSIL.

The V gene is TRBV19, the J gene TRBJ2-3; D remains unclear. The V and J ends lost 7 bases and 2 bases respectively, with 10 bases between them. The CDR3 extends over 13 amino acids. Germline-derived CDR1 and CDR2 are LNHDA and SQIVND (reference sequence). CDR3 protein: CASTPHYTDTQYF. In DNA, the CDR3 is TGTGCCAGTACCCCACACTACACAGATACGCAGTATTTT.

This clone was seen just once. V usage is TRBV3-1 (or the pseudogene TRBV3-2) and J usage is TRBJ1-4; TRBD1 might be the D (6 bases). Germline V gene lookup returns CDR1 LGHDT and CDR2 YNNKEL (reference sequence). The V and J ends lost 4 bases and 5 bases respectively, with 11 bases between them. CDR3 size: 14 residues. The CDR3 nucleotides read TGTGCCAGCAGCCTCGGGACATCCAATGAAAAACTGTTTTTT. As protein: CASSLGTSNEKLFF.

The gene calls are TRBV19 and TRBJ2-4; no firm D call. This CDR3 region has 14 residues. The V end was cut by 4 bases, the J end by 2 bases, with 9 bases between. Germline CDR1 is LNHDA and CDR2 is SQIVND (reference sequence). The CDR3 loop reads CASSNSETKNIQYF. CDR3 nucleotides: TGTGCCAGTAGTAATTCGGAAACCAAAAACATTCAGTACTTC.

This clone was recorded only once. V usage is TRBV9 and J usage is TRBJ2-1; 11 nucleotides align to TRBD2. Trimming at V came to 2 bases and at J to 10 bases, leaving 11 bases not matched to a gene. Germline loops: CDR1 SGDLS, CDR2 YYNGEE. The CDR3 has 16 amino acids. The CDR3 DNA is TGTGCCAGCAGCGTTGCCGGGACTAGCGGCTTCGGGGAGCAGTTCTTC. This translates into CASSVAGTSGFGEQFF.

V gene TRBV7-8 combines with J gene TRBJ1-3; TRBD1 agrees at 7 bases. Germline V gene sequence: CDR1 SGHVS, CDR2 FQNEAQ. The CDR3 runs to 17 residues. The V and J ends lost 1 base and 1 base, in that order; junction bases with no gene match: 7. CDR3 sequence: CASSLEGGSWSGNTIYF. The CDR3 DNA is TGTGCCAGCAGCTTAGAAGGGGGCAGCTGGTCTGGAAACACCATATATTTT.

The chain carries TRBV9 and TRBJ2-7; TRBD2 matches 8 bases. The V gene's germline CDR1 is SGDLS and CDR2 YYNGEE. The CDR3 totals 15 residues. J lost 1 base, V lost 0 bases, and 3 bases had no gene match. The CDR3 here is CASSVESGGSYEQYF. CDR3 sequence (DNA): TGTGCCAGCAGCGTAGAAAGCGGGGGTTCCTACGAGCAGTACTTC. Using reference TRBV9 and TRBJ2-7 for the parts outside the CDR3, the full variable domain is DSGVTQTPKHLITATGQRVTLRCSPRSGDLSVYWYQQSLDQGLQFLIQYYNGEERAKGNILERFSAQQFPDLHSELNLSSLELGDSALYFCASSVESGGSYEQYFGPGTRLTVT.

The chain links TRBV6-5 to TRBJ2-7; D uncertain. CDR1 MNHEY and CDR2 SVGAGI come from the germline V gene. Trimming took off 5 bases at V and 4 bases at J, with 18 bases between the two ends. The length of the CDR3 is 15 residues. Here the CDR3 DNA reads TGTGCCAGCAGTCCTTTAGACGAGGTACTTTACGAGCAGTACTTC. Residues: CASSPLDEVLYEQYF.

The chain has TRBV6-1 and TRBJ2-7; 12 nucleotides line up with TRBD1. Losses at the gene ends were 6 bases for V and 7 bases for J; bases not matched to a gene: 13. Germline CDR1 is MNHNS and CDR2 is SASEGT. The CDR3 has 16 residues. The CDR3: CASRETSGQGAWEQYF. CDR3 sequence (DNA): TGTGCCAGCAGGGAAACGTCGGGACAGGGGGCATGGGAGCAGTACTTC.

This CDR3 reads CASSSGQDNEKLFF. CDR3 bases: TGTGCCAGCAGTTCGGGACAAGATAATGAAAAACTGTTTTTT. V is TRBV6-5 and J is TRBJ1-4, with D possibly TRBD1 on 6 matching bases. The V gene's germline CDR1 is MNHEY and CDR2 SVGAGI. This CDR3 contains 14 residues. Trimming took 4 bases from V and 4 from J, leaving 10 bases between them.